This entry lists 15 T cell receptor beta chains sequenced from one sample in a study of Graves' ophthalmopathy and Graves' hyperthyroidism. RNA transcripts yielded amplified TCR beta CDR3 regions. First-round RT-PCR with HTBI primers preceded a second-round multiplex PCR. TCRdb processed the multiplex PCR reads anew with MiXCR; each CDR3 protein has one entry. The sample consists of approximately 210,000 distinct CDR3 sequences, over 25% of them appearing once. The sequencing input was peripheral blood. These receptors were obtained from a middle-aged man with Graves' ophthalmopathy.

This clonotype was seen repeatedly, ten times or more. V is TRBV11-2 and J is TRBJ2-7; D gene ambiguous. The CDR3 spans 15 residues. V gave up 0 bases and J gave up 2 bases, with 11 bases separating them. Germline V lookup: CDR1 SGHAT, CDR2 FQNNGV. The CDR3 loop is CASSLDPGTAYEQYF. CDR3 nucleotide sequence: TGTGCCAGCAGCTTAGATCCAGGAACCGCCTACGAGCAGTACTTC. Together with reference TRBV11-2 and TRBJ2-7, the CDR3 gives the full variable domain: EAGVAQSPRYKIIEKRQSVAFWCNPISGHATLYWYQQILGQGPKLLIQFQNNGVVDDSQLPKDRFSAERLKGVDSTLKIQPAKLEDSAVYLCASSLDPGTAYEQYFGPGTRLTVT.

In this sample, this clonotype turned up many times. The chain is built from TRBV6-1 and TRBJ2-7; a weak D match, TRBD1 (5 bases). The ends were cut back, 4 bases at V and 4 bases at J, with 8 bases in the middle. This CDR3 region has 12 residues. Germline V gives CDR1 MNHNS, CDR2 SASEGT. CDR3 in DNA: TGTGCCAGCAGTGGGGGCATTTACGAGCAGTACTTC. This encodes CASSGGIYEQYF.

This clonotype showed up many times. The gene calls are TRBV12-3 or TRBV12-4 and TRBJ1-3, with 7 bases matching TRBD1. This CDR3 comprises 15 residues. Trimming at V came to 1 base and at J to 5 bases, leaving 5 bases not matched to a gene. The CDR3 loop is CASSLVGTARNTIYF. The DNA for the CDR3 is TGTGCCAGCAGTTTAGTAGGGACAGCACGAAACACCATATATTTT.

The sample holds many counts of this clonotype. The chain carries TRBV28 and TRBJ1-1; TRBD1 is a possible D gene (5 bases). Germline CDR1 reads MDHEN; CDR2 reads SYDVKM. The CDR3 is 16 residues long. The V end was cut by 6 bases, the J end by 4 bases, with 21 bases between. The CDR3 loop reads CASSITARVQSTEAFF. As DNA, the CDR3 is TGTGCCAGCAGCATCACGGCCAGGGTTCAAAGCACTGAAGCTTTCTTT.

This clonotype was seen at least ten times. The J gene is TRBJ1-1, the V gene TRBV28; a possible D gene is TRBD1 (5 bases). V was clipped by 3 bases and J by 5 bases, with 13 bases between them. Germline V gene data show CDR1 as MDHEN and CDR2 as SYDVKM. This CDR3 is built from 14 residues. CDR3 region: CASSFSGGETEAFF. The CDR3 nucleotides read TGTGCCAGCAGTTTTAGTGGGGGAGAGACTGAAGCTTTCTTT.

This clonotype was recorded many times. Given a much more abundant clone one base away, this may be a read error. The J gene is TRBJ1-5, the V gene TRBV2, with D maybe TRBD1 (6 bases). Trimming shortened V by 8 bases and J by 4 bases, and 15 bases separated the two germline ends. The CDR3 spans 14 residues. Per the germline V gene, CDR1 is SNHLY and CDR2 is FYNNEI. Written as DNA, the CDR3 is TGTGCCAGCGGGGGGGCTCGGGGTAATCAGCCCCAGCATTTT. This sequence encodes CASGGARGNQPQHF.

The genes are TRBV6-1 and TRBJ1-5; 7 bases are shared with TRBD1. Germline V gives CDR1 MNHNS, CDR2 SASEGT. CDR3 length equals 13 residues. V was pared by 11 bases and J by 5 bases, with 9 bases of the junction left unmatched. The CDR3 protein is CAPHRGTHQPQHF. CDR3 nucleotides: TGTGCCCCCCACAGGGGAACGCATCAGCCCCAGCATTTT.

Concerning this clonotype: An end of the junction does not agree with germline; a read error may underlie this. This rearrangement joins TRBV4-1 to TRBJ2-6, with TRBD1 identical over 9 bases. The length of the CDR3 is 19 residues. CDR1 and CDR2 (germline): MGHRA, YSYEKL. This chain's CDR3 is CASSLGTGSLLTGASVLTF. For the CDR3, the DNA is TGCGCCAGCAGCCTTGGGACAGGGTCTCTCCTGACTGGGGCCAGCGTCCTGACTTTC.

This chain links TRBV12-3 or TRBV12-4 with TRBJ1-2; 7 bases map to TRBD1. The CDR3 length is 12 residues. J gave up 7 bases and V 6 bases, and 5 bases lay outside the gene matches. The DNA of the CDR3 is TGTGCCAGCAGCAGACAGGGAATTGGCTACACCTTC. This sequence encodes CASSRQGIGYTF.

J is TRBJ1-1 and V is TRBV27; D is undetermined. Trimming shortened V by 3 bases and J by 5 bases, and 13 bases separated the two germline ends. The CDR3 sequence is 14 residues long. Germline values: CDR1 MNHEY, CDR2 SMNVEV (reference sequence). The DNA of the CDR3 is TGTGCCAGCAGTTTGATCGGTTGGGGAACTGAAGCTTTCTTT. Its protein is CASSLIGWGTEAFF.

This clonotype was found many times. V usage is TRBV7-9 and J usage is TRBJ2-7, with TRBD1 matching 7 bases. CDR3 length: 13 amino acids. CDR1 SEHNR and CDR2 FQNEAQ come from the germline V gene (reference sequence). V lost 5 bases and J lost 3; bases outside the gene matches: 4. The CDR3 DNA reads TGTGCCAGCAGCAGGGGACAGTACTACGAGCAGTACTTC. This translates into CASSRGQYYEQYF.

The chain has TRBV5-4 and TRBJ1-1; 7 bases are shared with TRBD1. The ends lost 4 bases at V and 5 bases at J; junction bases unmatched: 8. This CDR3 contains 14 residues. Germline V CDR1 and CDR2: SGHNT, YYREEE (reference sequence). The CDR3 sequence: CASSPPQGETEAFF. In DNA form, the CDR3 reads TGTGCCAGCAGCCCCCCGCAGGGGGAGACTGAAGCTTTCTTT.

V is TRBV6-2 or TRBV6-3 and J is TRBJ1-1; D gene ambiguous. Trimming stripped 2 bases from V and 1 base from J, with 17 bases between. This CDR3 is built from 17 residues. Per germline, CDR1 MNHEY and CDR2 SVGEGT. CDR3 amino acids: CASSYARRMGRNTEAFF. The CDR3 nucleotides are TGTGCCAGCAGTTACGCGAGACGAATGGGAAGGAACACTGAAGCTTTCTTT.

The chain uses TRBV6-2 or TRBV6-3 and TRBJ1-2; D remains unclear. Trimming took 0 bases from V and 3 from J, leaving 20 bases between them. The length of the CDR3 is 18 residues. The germline V gene encodes CDR1 MNHEY and CDR2 SVGEGT. CDR3 sequence reads: CASSYSLAVLSGDYGYTF. The CDR3 DNA reads as TGTGCCAGCAGTTACTCCCTTGCAGTCTTAAGCGGGGACTATGGCTACACCTTC.

This chain links TRBV24-1 with TRBJ2-4, with D unresolved. Trimming took 9 bases from V and 10 from J, leaving 15 bases between them. The length of the CDR3 is 12 residues. Germline V lookup: CDR1 KGHDR, CDR2 SFDVKD. CDR3: CATLGPEGIQYF. CDR3 nucleotide sequence: TGTGCCACCTTAGGGCCCGAAGGAATTCAGTACTTC.